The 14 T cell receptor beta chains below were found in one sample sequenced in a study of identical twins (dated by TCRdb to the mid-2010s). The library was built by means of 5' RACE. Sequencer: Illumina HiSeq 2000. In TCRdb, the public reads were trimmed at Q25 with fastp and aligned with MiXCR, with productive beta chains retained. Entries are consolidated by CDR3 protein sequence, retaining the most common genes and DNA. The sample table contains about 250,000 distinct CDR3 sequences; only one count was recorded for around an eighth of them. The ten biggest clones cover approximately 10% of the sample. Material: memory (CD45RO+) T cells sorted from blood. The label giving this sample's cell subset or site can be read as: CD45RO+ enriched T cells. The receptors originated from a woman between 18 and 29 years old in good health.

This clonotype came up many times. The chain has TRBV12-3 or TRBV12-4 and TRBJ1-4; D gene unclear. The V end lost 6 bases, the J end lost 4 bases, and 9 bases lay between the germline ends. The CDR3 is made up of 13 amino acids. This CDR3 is CASSPGFNEKLFF. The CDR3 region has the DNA TGTGCCAGCAGCCCGGGATTTAATGAAAAACTGTTTTTT.

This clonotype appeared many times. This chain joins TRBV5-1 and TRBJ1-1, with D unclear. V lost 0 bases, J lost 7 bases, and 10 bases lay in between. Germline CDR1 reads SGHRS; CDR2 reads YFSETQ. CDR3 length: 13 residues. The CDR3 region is CASSLERADEAFF. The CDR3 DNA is TGCGCCAGCAGCTTGGAACGCGCAGATGAAGCTTTCTTT.

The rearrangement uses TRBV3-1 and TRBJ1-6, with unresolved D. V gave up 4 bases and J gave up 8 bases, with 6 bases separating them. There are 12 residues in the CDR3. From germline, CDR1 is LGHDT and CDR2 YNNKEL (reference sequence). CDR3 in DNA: TGTGCCAGCAGCCGAAGGGATTCACCCCTCCACTTT. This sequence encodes CASSRRDSPLHF.

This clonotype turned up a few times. The CDR3 nucleotides are TGTGCCATCAGCCCCGAAGACAGGGTAAATGAAAAACTGTTTTTT. This encodes CAISPEDRVNEKLFF. This chain joins TRBV10-3 and TRBJ1-4, with TRBD1 matching 7 bases. The V gene end was trimmed by 6 bases and the J gene end by 5 bases; junction bases not matched to a gene: 9. The CDR3 extends over 15 amino acids. The germline V gene encodes CDR1 ENHRY and CDR2 SYGVKD.

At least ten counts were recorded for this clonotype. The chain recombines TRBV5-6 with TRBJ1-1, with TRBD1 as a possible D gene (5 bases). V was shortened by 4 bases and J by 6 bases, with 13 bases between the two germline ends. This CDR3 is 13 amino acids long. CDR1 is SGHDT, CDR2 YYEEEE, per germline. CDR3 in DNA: TGTGCCAGCAGCCGACGGGGGTACGCTGAAGCTTTCTTT. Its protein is CASSRRGYAEAFF. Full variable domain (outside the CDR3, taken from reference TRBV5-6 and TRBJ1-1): DAGVTQSPTHLIKTRGQQVTLRCSPKSGHDTVSWYQQALGQGPQFIFQYYEEEERQRGNFPDRFSGHQFPNYSSELNVNALLLGDSALYLCASSRRGYAEAFFGQGTRLTVV.

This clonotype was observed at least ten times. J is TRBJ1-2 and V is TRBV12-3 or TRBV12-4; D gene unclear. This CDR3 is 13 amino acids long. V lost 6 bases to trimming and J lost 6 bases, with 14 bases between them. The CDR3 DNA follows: TGTGCCAGCAGGGGTTCGGGGTTGAATGGCTACACCTTC. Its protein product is CASRGSGLNGYTF.

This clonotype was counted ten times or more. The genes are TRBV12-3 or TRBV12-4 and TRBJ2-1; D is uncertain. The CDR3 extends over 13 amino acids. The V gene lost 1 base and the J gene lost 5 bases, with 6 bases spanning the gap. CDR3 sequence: CASSLGQDNEQFF. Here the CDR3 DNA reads TGTGCCAGCAGTTTAGGTCAGGACAATGAGCAGTTCTTC.

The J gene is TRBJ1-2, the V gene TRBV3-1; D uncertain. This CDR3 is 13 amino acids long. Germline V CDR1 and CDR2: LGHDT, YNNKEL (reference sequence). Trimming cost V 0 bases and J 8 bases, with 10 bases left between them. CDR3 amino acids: CASSQEVTGGYTF. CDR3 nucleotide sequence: TGTGCCAGCAGCCAAGAGGTCACGGGCGGCTACACCTTC.

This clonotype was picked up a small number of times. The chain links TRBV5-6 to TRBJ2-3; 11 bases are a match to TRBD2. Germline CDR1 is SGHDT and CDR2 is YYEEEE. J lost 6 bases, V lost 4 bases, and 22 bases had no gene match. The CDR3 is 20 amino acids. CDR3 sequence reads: CASSRMLTSGGTPGSDTQYF. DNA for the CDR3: TGTGCCAGCAGCCGGATGTTAACTAGCGGGGGCACGCCTGGGTCCGATACGCAGTATTTT.

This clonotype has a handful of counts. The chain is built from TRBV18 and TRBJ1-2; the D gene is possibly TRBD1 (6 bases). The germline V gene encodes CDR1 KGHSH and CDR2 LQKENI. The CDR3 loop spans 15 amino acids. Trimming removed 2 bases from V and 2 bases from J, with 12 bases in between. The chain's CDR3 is CASSPVGGPNYGYTF. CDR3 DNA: TGTGCCAGCTCACCAGTTGGGGGGCCAAACTATGGCTACACCTTC.

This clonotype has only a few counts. CDR3 loop: CASSLDRGADTQYF. CDR3 coding DNA: TGTGCCAGCAGCTTAGATCGAGGAGCAGATACGCAGTATTTT. The chain recombines TRBV7-2 with TRBJ2-3; D is uncertain. CDR3 size: 14 residues. V lost 1 base and J lost 4, with 9 bases in between. Germline CDR1 reads SGHTA; CDR2 reads FQGNSA. Complete variable domain (other parts from reference TRBV7-2 and TRBJ2-3): GAGVSQSPSNKVTEKGKDVELRCDPISGHTALYWYRQSLGQGLEFLIYFQGNSAPDKSGLPSDRFSAERTGGSVSTLTIQRTQQEDSAVYLCASSLDRGADTQYFGPGTRLTVL.

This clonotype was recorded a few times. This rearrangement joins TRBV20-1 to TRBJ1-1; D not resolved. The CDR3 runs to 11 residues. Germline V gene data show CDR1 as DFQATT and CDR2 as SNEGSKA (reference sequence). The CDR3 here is CSAHPGNEAFF. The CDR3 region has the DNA TGCAGCGCACACCCTGGGAACGAAGCTTTCTTT.

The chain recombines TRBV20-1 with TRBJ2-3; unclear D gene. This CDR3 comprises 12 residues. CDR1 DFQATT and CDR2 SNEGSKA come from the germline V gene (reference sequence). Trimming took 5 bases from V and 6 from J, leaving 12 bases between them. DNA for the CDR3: TGCAGTGCTGGGGATGGCCCCGATACGCAGTATTTT. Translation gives CSAGDGPDTQYF.

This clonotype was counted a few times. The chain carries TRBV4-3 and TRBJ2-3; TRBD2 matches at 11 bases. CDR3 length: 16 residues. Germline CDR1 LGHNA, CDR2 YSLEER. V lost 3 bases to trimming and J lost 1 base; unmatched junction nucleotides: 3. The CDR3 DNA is TGCGCCAGCAGCCACATAGCGGGAGGGGGCACAGATACGCAGTATTTT. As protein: CASSHIAGGGTDTQYF.